The source of this T cell receptor beta chain is a study of T cells expressing NK-cell markers. Study overall: Sorted CD3+CD56+NKG2C+, CD3+CD56+NKG2C- and CD3+CD56-NKG2C+ T cells provided the TCR beta repertoires. HCMV seropositivity marked seven of the eight sequenced donors; one was seronegative.

For this clonotype: Its antigen is unknown.

The CDR3 runs 15 residues. Germline CDR1 SGHRS, CDR2 YFSETQ. Study-wide points: Expanded NKG2C+ T cell clones had unclear HCMV specificity.

Using the 5' RACE reads, TCRdb records one entry per CDR3 protein without DNA. Its table records about 370,000 distinct CDR3 sequences. Sequenced sample: blood T cells: a sorted CD56 or NKG2C T cell subset, CD4+ or CD8+ T cells, or bulk PBMC T cells (not recorded which). The V call is TRBV5-1, the J call TRBJ2-4. This TCR derives from a woman aged 50 to 60 in good health. The CDR3 here is CASNPSPAFGHIQYF.